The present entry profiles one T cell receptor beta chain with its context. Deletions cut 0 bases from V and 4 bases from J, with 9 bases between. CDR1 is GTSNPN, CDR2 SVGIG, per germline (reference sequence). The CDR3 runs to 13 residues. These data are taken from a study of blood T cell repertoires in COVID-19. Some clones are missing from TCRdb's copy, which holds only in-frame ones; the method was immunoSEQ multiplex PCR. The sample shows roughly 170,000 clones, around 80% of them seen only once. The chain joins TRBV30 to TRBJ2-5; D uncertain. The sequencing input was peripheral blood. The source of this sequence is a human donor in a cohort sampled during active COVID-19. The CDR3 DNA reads TGTGCCTGGAGTGTCGGTGGCGGAGAGACCCAGTACTTC. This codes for CAWSVGGGETQYF. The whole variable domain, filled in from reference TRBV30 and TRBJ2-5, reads SQTIHQWPATLVQPVGSPLSLECTVEGTSNPNLYWYRQAAGRGLQLLFYSVGIGQISSEVPQNLSASRPQDRQFILSSKKLLLSDSGFYLCAWSVGGGETQYFGPGTRLLVL.